Below are 27 T cell receptor beta chains sequenced from a single sample in a study of blood T cell dynamics during melanoma immunotherapy. Sequencing was performed with immunoSEQ multiplex PCR; in TCRdb, only in-frame clones are kept and a portion is missing. Here the sample spans over 12,000 clones, roughly nine tenths being singletons. Time point described: week 3, after first cycle of checkpoint inhibitor. This sample comprised blood, obtained from a patient treated with checkpoint blockade. These receptors were taken from a human donor with melanoma.

The genes are TRBV7-6 and TRBJ2-1; D call uncertain. The CDR3 runs to 13 residues. The V gene lost 3 bases and the J gene lost 6 bases, with 9 bases spanning the gap. Per the germline V gene, CDR1 is SGHVS and CDR2 is FNYEAQ. The CDR3 nucleotides are TGTGCCAGCAGCTTCGAGCCAGGCAATGAGCAGTTCTTC. Residues: CASSFEPGNEQFF.

This clone was seen a single time. The CDR3 region has the DNA TGTGCCACCCAAAAGGCAGGGACGGCAGATACGCAGTATTTT. It yields the protein CATQKAGTADTQYF. J is TRBJ2-3 and V is TRBV28, with D perhaps given as TRBD1 or TRBD2 (5 bases each). This CDR3 is 14 amino acids long. Germline-derived CDR1 and CDR2 are MDHEN and SYDVKM. Trimming stripped 10 bases from V and 4 bases from J, with 18 bases between. The entire variable domain, with the rest obtained from reference TRBV28 and TRBJ2-3, is as follows: DVKVTQSSRYLVKRTGEKVFLECVQDMDHENMFWYRQDPGLGLRLIYFSYDVKMKEKGDIPEGYSVSREKKERFSLILESASTNQTSMYLCATQKAGTADTQYFGPGTRLTVL.

The V and J genes are TRBV18 and TRBJ2-2; possibly TRBD2 for D (5 bases). Germline V CDR1 and CDR2: KGHSH, LQKENI. The CDR3 loop spans 16 amino acids. V was clipped by 0 bases and J by 5 bases, with 13 bases between them. In nucleotides, the CDR3 is TGTGCCAGCTCACCACCCACTTCACTAGGAACCGGGGAGCTGTTTTTT. Protein: CASSPPTSLGTGELFF.

In DNA form, the CDR3 reads TGCGCCAGCAGCCAAGTCTTCACTCGCGGGAGAGGGGATACGCAGTATTTT. This encodes CASSQVFTRGRGDTQYF. The chain recombines TRBV4-1 with TRBJ2-3, with TRBD2 identical over 7 bases. The germline gives CDR1 MGHRA, CDR2 YSYEKL. The ends lost 1 base at V and 6 bases at J; junction bases unmatched: 13. The CDR3 sequence is 17 residues long.

The chain recombines TRBV18 with TRBJ2-3, with 9 bases matching TRBD2. Trimming at V came to 3 bases and at J to 5 bases, leaving 3 bases not matched to a gene. This CDR3 has 14 amino acids. CDR1 KGHSH and CDR2 LQKENI come from the germline V gene. This CDR3 reads CASSPGLAQDTQYF. DNA for the CDR3: TGTGCCAGCTCACCCGGACTAGCGCAAGATACGCAGTATTTT.

This sequence joins TRBV19 and TRBJ2-5; 7 nucleotides match TRBD1. The J call may be wrong; the DNA end is better matched by TRBJ2-7. Germline CDR1 is LNHDA and CDR2 is SQIVND (reference sequence). There are 14 residues in the CDR3. CDR3 residues: CASSDGTAPYEQYF. As DNA, the CDR3 is TGTGCCAGTAGTGACGGGACAGCTCCCTACGAGCAGTACTTC.

The chain recombines TRBV20-1 with TRBJ1-2; D is uncertain. The CDR3 spans 11 residues. Trimming cost V 0 bases and J 8 bases, with 7 bases left between them. Germline V CDR1 and CDR2: DFQATT, SNEGSKA (reference sequence). CDR3 sequence reads: CSARDVEGYTF. The DNA for the CDR3 is TGCAGTGCTAGAGATGTGGAGGGCTACACCTTC.

The chain recombines TRBV19 with TRBJ2-4; weak D call: TRBD1 (6 bases). In germline, CDR1 is LNHDA, CDR2 SQIVND (reference sequence). The CDR3 is made up of 16 amino acids. Trimming pared 3 bases from V and 2 bases from J, leaving 14 bases between. CDR3 in DNA: TGTGCCAGTAGTATCCGGACAGCTTTGTCCAAAAACATTCAGTACTTC. Its translation is CASSIRTALSKNIQYF.

This clone occurred once. The chain couples TRBV18 to TRBJ2-2; 9 positions agree with TRBD1. The germline gives CDR1 KGHSH, CDR2 LQKENI. J lost 1 base, V lost 6 bases, and 3 bases had no gene match. The CDR3 runs to 15 residues. This CDR3 reads CASSPGQGNTGELFF. CDR3 DNA: TGTGCCAGCTCCCCGGGACAGGGGAACACCGGGGAGCTGTTTTTT. Looking up the rest from reference TRBV18 and TRBJ2-2 gives the full variable domain: NAGVMQNPRHLVRRRGQEARLRCSPMKGHSHVYWYRQLPEEGLKFMVYLQKENIIDESGMPKERFSAEFPKEGPSILRIQQVVRGDSAAYFCASSPGQGNTGELFFGEGSRLTVL.

Only a few counts were recorded for this clone. The gene calls are TRBV19 and TRBJ2-6, with 7 bases identical to TRBD1. Germline V gene lookup returns CDR1 LNHDA and CDR2 SQIVND (reference sequence). Trimming took 7 bases from V and 4 from J; bases not matched to a gene: 16. The CDR3 extends over 18 amino acids. The CDR3, as DNA: TGTGCCAGTATTGCCCGACAGGGCTTAGGGTCCGGGGCCAACGTCCTGACTTTC. Translation gives CASIARQGLGSGANVLTF.

V and J are TRBV19 and TRBJ2-1, with D perhaps being TRBD1 or TRBD2 (6 bases each). Germline V gene lookup returns CDR1 LNHDA and CDR2 SQIVND (reference sequence). V was clipped by 4 bases and J by 4 bases, with 23 bases between them. The CDR3 is 18 amino acids. The CDR3 loop reads CASSSDGRGGFRYNEQFF. CDR3 nucleotide sequence: TGTGCCAGTAGTAGTGACGGGAGAGGGGGGTTTAGGTACAATGAGCAGTTCTTC.

The rearrangement uses TRBV10-3 and TRBJ2-7, with TRBD2 identical over 9 bases. Germline trimming cut 0 bases from V and 8 bases from J; bases unmatched to any gene: 17. Germline V CDR1 and CDR2: ENHRY, SYGVKD. The CDR3 length is 18 residues. The CDR3 protein is CAISESWRLTSGPTKQYF. CDR3 in DNA: TGTGCCATCAGTGAGTCGTGGAGGCTGACTAGCGGACCTACAAAGCAGTACTTC.

The rearrangement joins TRBV30 to TRBJ2-1; D is unclear. Deletions cut 0 bases from V and 8 bases from J, with 11 bases between. Per the germline V gene, CDR1 is GTSNPN and CDR2 is SVGIG (reference sequence). This CDR3 has 13 residues. The DNA of the CDR3 is TGTGCCTGGAGTGTAAGGAGAATCCATGAGCAGTTCTTC. Its translation: CAWSVRRIHEQFF.

As regards this clone: Its ends do not fully match the called genes, so a read error is possible. The chain has TRBV7-7 and TRBJ2-5, with 8 bases fitting TRBD1. The CDR3 loop spans 15 amino acids. Per the germline V gene, CDR1 is SSHAT and CDR2 is FNYEAQ (reference sequence). The CDR3 loop reads CASSLGGTGQETQYF. As DNA, the CDR3 is TGTGCTAGCAGCTTAGGTGGGACAGGCCAAGAGACCCAGTACTTC.

This clone was counted only a few times. J is TRBJ2-2 and V is TRBV6-1, with 9 bases fitting TRBD2. Germline CDR1 and CDR2: MNHNS and SASEGT. The CDR3 totals 15 residues. V dropped 1 base and J dropped 7; count of bases not matched to a gene: 4. The CDR3 nucleotides read TGTGCCAGCAGTGAAGTTAGCGGGAGTATCGGGGAGCTGTTTTTT. Translated, it gives CASSEVSGSIGELFF.

This chain links TRBV9 with TRBJ2-1; D is unclear. The V gene lost 0 bases and the J gene lost 9 bases, with 16 bases spanning the gap. Germline CDR1 reads SGDLS; CDR2 reads YYNGEE. The CDR3 consists of 15 residues. CDR3 protein: CASSVEVASVGEQFF. Here the CDR3 DNA reads TGTGCCAGCAGCGTAGAGGTGGCTAGTGTGGGTGAGCAGTTCTTC. The complete variable domain, with remaining parts taken from reference TRBV9 and TRBJ2-1, reads DSGVTQTPKHLITATGQRVTLRCSPRSGDLSVYWYQQSLDQGLQFLIQYYNGEERAKGNILERFSAQQFPDLHSELNLSSLELGDSALYFCASSVEVASVGEQFFGPGTRLTVL.

The chain links TRBV5-6 to TRBJ1-2; possibly TRBD1 for D (5 bases). Germline loops: CDR1 SGHDT, CDR2 YYEEEE. Trimming took off 4 bases at V and 5 bases at J, with 18 bases between the two ends. There are 15 residues in the CDR3. CDR3 amino acids: CASSMTVGSGYGYTF. The DNA of the CDR3 is TGTGCCAGCAGCATGACAGTTGGCTCGGGGTATGGCTACACCTTC. Full variable domain (missing parts from reference TRBV5-6 and TRBJ1-2): DAGVTQSPTHLIKTRGQQVTLRCSPKSGHDTVSWYQQALGQGPQFIFQYYEEEERQRGNFPDRFSGHQFPNYSSELNVNALLLGDSALYLCASSMTVGSGYGYTFGSGTRLTVV.

This clone turned up a few times. This chain links TRBV19 with TRBJ1-2, with a weak D call TRBD1 (5 bases). The CDR3 runs to 16 residues. The V end lost 7 bases, the J end lost 2 bases, and 20 bases lay between the germline ends. In germline, CDR1 is LNHDA, CDR2 SQIVND (reference sequence). The CDR3 nucleotides read TGTGCCAGTACGTACAGGTGGAACGGGGTCAACTATGGCTACACCTTC. It encodes CASTYRWNGVNYGYTF.

V and J are TRBV19 and TRBJ2-1; 10 positions match TRBD2. Germline CDR1 and CDR2: LNHDA and SQIVND (reference sequence). CDR3 length equals 16 residues. With 0 bases clipped from V and 10 bases from J, the junction kept 9 bases outside the gene matches. For the CDR3, the DNA is TGTGCCAGTAGTATAGATGGGGCTAGCGGGAGACGCGAGCAGTTCTTC. It translates to CASSIDGASGRREQFF.

The chain uses TRBV5-1 and TRBJ2-1, with TRBD1 matching 7 bases. The CDR3 is 16 amino acids. Trimming at V came to 0 bases and at J to 1 base, leaving 4 bases not matched to a gene. CDR1 and CDR2 from the germline V gene are SGHRS and YFSETQ. CDR3 protein: CASSLETGASYNEQFF. The DNA for the CDR3 is TGCGCCAGCAGCTTGGAAACAGGGGCATCCTACAATGAGCAGTTCTTC.

The chain recombines TRBV6-6 with TRBJ2-3; the D is unclear. This CDR3 has 14 residues. Germline CDR1 is MNHNY and CDR2 is SVGAGI (reference sequence). Trimming removed 0 bases from V and 1 base from J, with 5 bases in between. CDR3 DNA: TGTGCCAGCAGTTACTCGACCGGCACAGATACGCAGTATTTT. Translated, it gives CASSYSTGTDTQYF.

This clone appeared a few times. The chain employs TRBV2 and TRBJ1-1; D possibly corresponds to TRBD1 (5 bases). CDR1 and CDR2 from the germline V gene are SNHLY and FYNNEI. V lost 6 bases and J lost 3, with 11 bases in between. There are 13 residues in the CDR3. CDR3 DNA sequence: TGTGCCAGCAGAGGGGAGGCGGACACTGAAGCTTTCTTT. Translated, it gives CASRGEADTEAFF.

The chain couples TRBV4-1 to TRBJ2-1, with D maybe TRBD2 (6 bases). Germline V lookup: CDR1 MGHRA, CDR2 YSYEKL. The CDR3 loop spans 17 amino acids. The V gene lost 0 bases and the J gene lost 2 bases, with 14 bases spanning the gap. CDR3 nucleotide sequence: TGCGCCAGCAGCCAAGATCGGGGGACTCGAGCCTACAATGAGCAGTTCTTC. Translating it yields CASSQDRGTRAYNEQFF.

This clone showed up just once. This chain links TRBV14 with TRBJ1-4, with no clear D. The germline V and J ends were trimmed by 6 bases and 5 bases, with 10 bases remaining between them. Germline assignment: CDR1 SGHDN and CDR2 FVKESK. The length of the CDR3 is 13 residues. The CDR3 DNA reads as TGTGCCAGCAGTCGCCAGATGAATGAAAAACTGTTTTTT. It codes for CASSRQMNEKLFF.

This rearrangement joins TRBV7-2 to TRBJ1-5; 8 bases are a match to TRBD1. This CDR3 spans 15 amino acids. Germline V gene data show CDR1 as SGHTA and CDR2 as FQGNSA. V was clipped by 1 base and J by 7 bases; unmatched bases: 6. Here the CDR3 reads CASSLDAGGGQPQHF. CDR3 coding DNA: TGTGCCAGCAGCTTAGACGCAGGGGGCGGGCAGCCCCAGCATTTT.

The chain combines TRBV28 with TRBJ2-3; D remains ambiguous. This CDR3 spans 17 amino acids. The V end lost 3 bases, the J end lost 2 bases, and 18 bases lay between the germline ends. Germline V gene sequence: CDR1 MDHEN, CDR2 SYDVKM. In DNA form, the CDR3 reads TGTGCCAGCAGTTTTAGTACGAAAGGTTTTAACACAGATACGCAGTATTTT. Encoded protein: CASSFSTKGFNTDTQYF.

The J gene is TRBJ2-3, the V gene TRBV19, with 10 bases fitting TRBD1. With 10 bases clipped from V and 13 bases from J, the junction kept 11 bases outside the gene matches. The CDR3 totals 12 residues. CDR1 is LNHDA, CDR2 SQIVND, per germline (reference sequence). CDR3 DNA sequence: TGTGCCACTTCGGGGTTGGGGACAGGGGAGTATTTT. Translating it yields CATSGLGTGEYF. Based on the CDR3 plus reference TRBV19 and TRBJ2-3, the full variable domain is DGGITQSPKYLFRKEGQNVTLSCEQNLNHDAMYWYRQDPGQGLRLIYYSQIVNDFQKGDIAEGYSVSREKKESFPLTVTSAQKNPTAFYLCATSGLGTGEYFGPGTRLTVL.